The entry below describes one T cell receptor beta chain. Looked up from germline, CDR1 is KGHSH and CDR2 is LQKENI. Trimming took 3 bases from V and 4 from J, leaving 7 bases between them. The length of the CDR3 is 13 residues. In the source study's methods: Reference gene primer amplification yielded estimated nucleated cell counts. TCRdb's copy holds only in-frame clones and misses some; the assay was immunoSEQ multiplex PCR. D and trimming were read from the DNA, whereas the V and J calls and clone size are those reported in that table. This table holds tens of thousands of clones, 70% to 80% found once. The source of the sample is a study of blood T cell repertoires in COVID-19. Study in general: The origin of the acute and convalescent COVID-19 samples was the United States, Italy and Spain. Sources were T cells, B-cell-depleted T cells, or PBMCs; the material itself was cDNA or gDNA.

Source material: peripheral blood. The chain uses TRBV18 and TRBJ1-5, with no clear D. This receptor was taken from a man aged 55 to 69 with acute or convalescent COVID-19. CDR3 in amino acids: CASSPPGNQPQHF. The CDR3 DNA sequence: TGTGCCAGCTCACCCCCGGGGAATCAGCCCCAGCATTTT.